These 27 T cell receptor beta chains were sequenced from one sample in a study of glioma-infiltrating T cells. TCR alpha and beta CDR3 regions were amplified from RNA using iRepertoire nested multiplex PCR. Each CDR3 protein gets one entry after TCRdb re-called the multiplex PCR reads with MiXCR. The profile shows 93,000 or so distinct CDR3 sequences, around 30% of them singletons. Specimen: glioma tissue, nonneoplastic brain tissue, or PBMCs (not recorded which). The source of these receptors is a human donor with low-grade glioma or glioblastoma, undergoing nonglioma brain surgery, or in good health (not recorded which).

This clonotype has ten or more counts. CDR3 protein: CSVEGGVRDTQYF. CDR3 DNA sequence: TGCAGCGTTGAAGGCGGGGTAAGAGATACGCAGTATTTT. The chain carries TRBV29-1 and TRBJ2-3; D perhaps matches TRBD2 (6 bases). The germline CDR1 and CDR2 sequences are SQVTM and ANQGSEA. Trimming shortened V by 1 base and J by 5 bases, and 10 bases separated the two germline ends. The CDR3 contains 13 residues.

Worth noting for this clonotype: A much more abundant neighbour one base away suggests this may be a read error. The rearrangement joins TRBV7-2 to TRBJ2-5; no reliable D call. CDR1 is SGHTA, CDR2 FQGNSA, per germline. V lost 3 bases, J lost 1 base, and 6 bases lay in between. The CDR3 length is 13 residues. The CDR3 bases are TGTGCCAGCAGCTTCCTGTGCCAAGAGACCCAGTACTTC. This gives the protein CASSFLCQETQYF. Full variable domain (outside the CDR3, taken from reference TRBV7-2 and TRBJ2-5): GAGVSQSPSNKVTEKGKDVELRCDPISGHTALYWYRQSLGQGLEFLIYFQGNSAPDKSGLPSDRFSAERTGGSVSTLTIQRTQQEDSAVYLCASSFLCQETQYFGPGTRLLVL.

This clonotype has ten or more counts. V usage is TRBV20-1 and J usage is TRBJ1-2, with D maybe TRBD1 (5 bases). CDR1 and CDR2 (germline): DFQATT, SNEGSKA (reference sequence). The CDR3 contains 13 residues. V was trimmed by 3 bases and J by 4 bases, leaving 12 bases between them. The CDR3 here is CSASHPGLYGYTF. CDR3 nucleotides: TGCAGTGCTAGCCATCCGGGGCTCTATGGCTACACCTTC.

This clonotype came up once. This sequence may be a read error, since a much larger clone differs from it by one base. The rearrangement uses TRBV6-2 or TRBV6-3 and TRBJ2-3, with 10 bases lining up with TRBD2. Losses at the gene ends were 0 bases for V and 7 bases for J; bases not matched to a gene: 16. The CDR3 is 19 residues long. Germline V gives CDR1 MNHEY, CDR2 SVGEGT. CDR3 in amino acids: CASSYSPISGGPRSNTQYF. CDR3 DNA: TGTGCCAGCAGTTACTCTCCGATTAGCGGGGGGCCCCGTTCAAATACGCAGTATTTT.

This clonotype showed up just once. The V gene is TRBV28, the J gene TRBJ2-7, with D unresolved. The CDR3 length is 14 residues. CDR1 is MDHEN and CDR2 is SYDVKM in the germline V gene. Trimming cost V 7 bases and J 1 base, with 14 bases left between them. CDR3 nucleotide sequence: TGTGCCAGCACTAGGACCCTCCCGTCCTACGAGCAGTACTTC. Amino acid sequence: CASTRTLPSYEQYF.

Concerning this clonotype: A much larger clone sits a single nucleotide away, making a read error possible. The chain links TRBV18 to TRBJ1-2; 7 bases map to TRBD1. Germline V gene lookup returns CDR1 KGHSH and CDR2 LQKENI. The CDR3 consists of 12 residues. J lost 8 bases, V lost 8 bases, and 8 bases had no gene match. The CDR3 nucleotides are TGTGCCAGCGCAGACGGGACAGAAGGCTACACCTTC. Translating it yields CASADGTEGYTF.

This clonotype was found many times. The chain recombines TRBV7-2 with TRBJ1-1, with D possibly TRBD1 on 6 matching bases. The V end lost 5 bases, the J end lost 4 bases, and 14 bases lay between the germline ends. The length of the CDR3 is 14 residues. Germline V gene lookup returns CDR1 SGHTA and CDR2 FQGNSA. The CDR3, as DNA: TGTGCCAGCAGCCCCCTACAGGGTCGCACTGAAGCTTTCTTT. Translation gives CASSPLQGRTEAFF. The whole variable domain, remainder taken from reference TRBV7-2 and TRBJ1-1, is GAGVSQSPSNKVTEKGKDVELRCDPISGHTALYWYRQSLGQGLEFLIYFQGNSAPDKSGLPSDRFSAERTGGSVSTLTIQRTQQEDSAVYLCASSPLQGRTEAFFGQGTRLTVV.

A note on this clonotype: A read error may be the cause here, since a much bigger clone is one base away. CDR3 bases: TGCAGCGTTCCCGGGGACCTGTTTCAGCCCCAGCATTTT. Encoded protein: CSVPGDLFQPQHF. This chain joins TRBV29-1 and TRBJ1-5; D is perhaps TRBD1 (5 bases). CDR1 is SQVTM and CDR2 is ANQGSEA in the germline V gene. Deletions cut 5 bases from V and 6 bases from J, with 14 bases between. This CDR3 spans 13 amino acids.

This clonotype has a count of ten or more. The chain links TRBV25-1 to TRBJ1-5, with D perhaps TRBD1 (6 bases). V gave up 4 bases and J gave up 7 bases, with 14 bases separating them. Per the germline V gene, CDR1 is MGHDK and CDR2 is SYGVNS. The CDR3 runs to 14 residues. In DNA, the CDR3 is TGTGCCAGCAGTGCCCTACAGGGTGGACAGCCCCAGCATTTT. The encoded protein is CASSALQGGQPQHF.

Only one count was recorded for this clonotype. This may come from a read error, since a much larger clone is one base off. The chain has TRBV6-2 or TRBV6-3 and TRBJ2-7; D ambiguous. Germline V CDR1 and CDR2: MNHEY, SVGEGT. CDR3 length: 14 amino acids. CDR3 bases: TGTGCCAGCAGTTCCGACTGGGAAAGCTACGCGCAGTACTTC. It codes for CASSSDWESYAQYF.

V usage is TRBV5-5 and J usage is TRBJ1-1; TRBD1 matches at 9 bases. The V gene end was trimmed by 1 base and the J gene end by 5 bases; junction bases not matched to a gene: 3. The CDR3 runs to 14 residues. Germline V lookup: CDR1 SGHKS, CDR2 YYEKEE (reference sequence). CDR3 amino acids: CASSLQGQGTEAFF. The DNA of the CDR3 is TGTGCCAGCAGCTTGCAAGGACAGGGGACTGAAGCTTTCTTT.

This clonotype occurred many times. CDR3 DNA sequence: TGTGCCAGCAGTTTTGGGACGTCTGATGGCTACACCTTC. This sequence encodes CASSFGTSDGYTF. This chain joins TRBV6-2 or TRBV6-3 and TRBJ1-2; tentatively, D is TRBD1 (5 bases). Trimming removed 4 bases from V and 6 bases from J, with 12 bases in between. The CDR3 has 13 amino acids. CDR1 and CDR2 (germline): MNHEY, SVGEGT.

Concerning this clonotype: Given a much more abundant clone one base away, this may be a read error. The rearrangement links TRBV20-1 to TRBJ1-3; 7 positions agree with TRBD1. The V gene's germline CDR1 is DFQATT and CDR2 SNEGSKA (reference sequence). The V segment lost 5 bases and the J segment 2 bases; nucleotides outside the gene matches: 12. This CDR3 spans 16 amino acids. CDR3 loop: CSARSHRGLPGNTIYF. The CDR3, as DNA: TGCAGTGCTCGATCCCACAGGGGCCTACCTGGAAACACCATATATTTT.

This clonotype was seen only a few times. The chain has TRBV7-6 and TRBJ2-1; D uncertain. The CDR3 contains 16 residues. Trimming left V 1 base short and J 2 bases short, with 12 bases between. Looked up from germline, CDR1 is SGHVS and CDR2 is FNYEAQ. The CDR3, as DNA: TGTGCCAGCAGCTTAGACGGACGGAATACCTACAATGAGCAGTTCTTC. Translation: CASSLDGRNTYNEQFF.

Turning to this clonotype: The junction departs from the called germline gene at one end, perhaps through a read error. CDR3 nucleotide sequence: TGCGCCAGCAGCTTGGTAGGGGGAAATAGTTCACCCCTCCGCTTT. Its translation: CASSLVGGNSSPLRF. This chain joins TRBV5-1 and TRBJ1-6; a weak D match, TRBD1 (6 bases). Per germline, CDR1 SGHRS and CDR2 YFSETQ. The CDR3 loop spans 15 amino acids.

In regard to this clonotype: This sequence may be a read error, since a much larger clone differs from it by one base. This chain joins TRBV19 and TRBJ1-1; possibly TRBD1 for D (5 bases). This CDR3 comprises 14 residues. Germline CDR1 LNHDA, CDR2 SQIVND (reference sequence). CDR3 sequence (DNA): TGTGCCAGTAATATAGATGGGGGGGGCACTGAAGCTTTCTTT. It codes for CASNIDGGGTEAFF.

This clonotype was counted many times. This chain joins TRBV27 and TRBJ2-5, with no clear D. The V gene's germline CDR1 is MNHEY and CDR2 SMNVEV (reference sequence). Trimming removed 4 bases from V and 7 bases from J, with 16 bases in between. This CDR3 region has 14 residues. DNA for the CDR3: TGTGCCAGCAGTTACACCGATTCAAGAGGGACCCAGTACTTC. Its translation: CASSYTDSRGTQYF.

The V call is TRBV7-3, the J call TRBJ2-1; TRBD1 or TRBD2 may be the D gene (5 bases each). Germline V lookup: CDR1 SGHTA, CDR2 FQGTGA. The CDR3 runs 14 residues. V was shortened by 3 bases and J by 6 bases, with 12 bases between the two germline ends. The CDR3 coding sequence is TGTGCCAGCAGCTTGAGTCCGGGGCCCAATGAGCAGTTCTTC. Its protein is CASSLSPGPNEQFF.

The table lists this clonotype with many counts. This chain joins TRBV29-1 and TRBJ1-5; D unclear. Germline CDR1 SQVTM, CDR2 ANQGSEA. The CDR3 is 12 residues long. Trimming took off 6 bases at V and 7 bases at J, with 13 bases between the two ends. The DNA for the CDR3 is TGCAGCGTGGGATCGGAGCGACAGCCCCAGCATTTT. The encoded protein is CSVGSERQPQHF. Full variable domain (rest looked up from reference TRBV29-1 and TRBJ1-5): SAVISQKPSRDICQRGTSLTIQCQVDSQVTMMFWYRQQPGQSLTLIATANQGSEATYESGFVIDKFPISRPNLTFSTLTVSNMSPEDSSIYLCSVGSERQPQHFGDGTRLSIL.

The V gene is TRBV7-3, the J gene TRBJ2-1, with D perhaps TRBD2 (6 bases). Per germline, CDR1 SGHTA and CDR2 FQGTGA. The CDR3 is 15 residues long. The V and J ends lost 5 bases and 6 bases respectively, with 17 bases between them. CDR3 protein: CASSPTGTSINEQFF. The CDR3 DNA reads TGTGCCAGCAGCCCCACCGGGACTTCGATCAATGAGCAGTTCTTC.

The chain carries TRBV19 and TRBJ1-3; 8 bases align to TRBD1. The CDR3 length is 14 residues. Losses at the gene ends were 5 bases for V and 6 bases for J; bases not matched to a gene: 6. Germline CDR1 LNHDA, CDR2 SQIVND (reference sequence). The CDR3 DNA reads TGTGCCAGTAGTTTTCGGGACAGGCCAAACACCATATATTTT. Translation gives CASSFRDRPNTIYF. Full variable domain (rest looked up from reference TRBV19 and TRBJ1-3): DGGITQSPKYLFRKEGQNVTLSCEQNLNHDAMYWYRQDPGQGLRLIYYSQIVNDFQKGDIAEGYSVSREKKESFPLTVTSAQKNPTAFYLCASSFRDRPNTIYFGEGSWLTVV.

This clonotype came up many times. J is TRBJ1-6 and V is TRBV6-6; D perhaps matches TRBD1 (5 bases). Germline values: CDR1 MNHNY, CDR2 SVGAGI (reference sequence). The CDR3 contains 16 residues. V was trimmed by 0 bases and J by 10 bases, leaving 16 bases between them. This chain's CDR3 is CASSYSYGGNGSPLHF. Here the CDR3 DNA reads TGTGCCAGCAGTTACTCGTATGGGGGAAACGGATCACCCCTCCACTTT.

This clonotype was observed at least ten times. This chain connects TRBV6-1 to TRBJ1-2; no clear D gene. Trimming stripped 7 bases from V and 7 bases from J, with 22 bases between. This CDR3 comprises 15 residues. CDR1 and CDR2 from the germline V gene are MNHNS and SASEGT. CDR3 nucleotides: TGTGCCAGCATGCCTTTCCCTCGGACTGCCCCTGGCTACACCTTC. Translated: CASMPFPRTAPGYTF.

In the case of this clonotype: One base away lies a much larger clone, so this may be a sequencing read error. This chain links TRBV15 with TRBJ1-1, with 8 nucleotides matching TRBD1. This CDR3 spans 17 amino acids. The ends lost 6 bases at V and 1 base at J; junction bases unmatched: 13. Germline CDR1 LNHNV, CDR2 YYDKDF (reference sequence). This CDR3 reads CATSLPQGALGNTEAFF. CDR3 in DNA: TGTGCCACCAGTCTACCCCAGGGGGCGTTGGGGAACACTGAAGCTTTCTTT.

As concerns this clonotype: This clone may be a read error of a much larger clone one base away. The rearrangement links TRBV7-6 to TRBJ2-7; D not resolved. The CDR3 contains 13 residues. With 1 base removed from V and 5 bases from J, the gap between germline ends came to 9 bases. The germline V gene has CDR1 SGHVS and CDR2 FNYEAQ. The CDR3 reads CASSLGYVNEQYF. The CDR3 DNA sequence: TGTGCCAGCAGCTTAGGTTACGTAAACGAGCAGTACTTC.

Concerning this clonotype itself: One end of the junction fails to match germline, which may point to a read error. DNA for the CDR3: TGTGCCAGCAGCTTAGCGGGATCCACAGATACGCGGTATTTT. It codes for CASSLAGSTDTRYF. The genes are TRBV7-2 and TRBJ2-3, with D unclear. CDR1 and CDR2 (germline): SGHTA, FQGNSA. The CDR3 length is 14 residues.

The sample holds many counts of this clonotype. The chain is built from TRBV6-1 and TRBJ2-5, with D perhaps assigned TRBD1 or TRBD2 (5 bases each). Germline V gene data show CDR1 as MNHNS and CDR2 as SASEGT. The CDR3 totals 13 residues. Trimming removed 8 bases from V and 4 bases from J, with 14 bases in between. This CDR3 is CASSFGAGETQYF. The CDR3 DNA reads as TGTGCCAGCTCCTTTGGGGCGGGAGAGACCCAGTACTTC.